Sequencing of this T cell receptor beta chain was carried out in a study of cytotoxic CD8 clonotypes in ibrutinib-treated CLL. Study-level background: With a range of 6 to 36, the median treatment time before response samples were taken was approximately 12 months.

In its sample, this clone was seen many times. Antigen specificity is unknown. Assay: immunoSEQ multiplex PCR; the TCRdb copy retains only in-frame clones and omits some. Of about 49,000 clones detected, about half appear once; the ten largest clones hold 32%. The study's findings and limits: Patients with sustained remission and those progressing were sampled at differing times.

The source material was PBMCs, sampled after 12 months of ibrutinib treatment. This sequence originates from a human donor with chronic lymphocytic leukemia.

The CDR3 loop is CASSLAATSSEQFF. Here the CDR3 DNA reads TGTGCCAGCAGCTTAGCAGCGACTAGTAGTGAGCAGTTCTTC. This sequence joins TRBV7-6 and TRBJ2-1; D possibly corresponds to TRBD2 (6 bases). The CDR3 contains 14 residues. V was trimmed by 0 bases and J by 9 bases, leaving 12 bases between them. Germline V gene sequence: CDR1 SGHVS, CDR2 FNYEAQ.